The clone carrying this T cell receptor (delta chain) has more than one count but fewer than ten. This sample was included in a study of gamma-delta chains in newborns, infants, children. Study details: Microbial exposure reportedly drives polyclonal innate γδ T cell expansion after birth.

Trimming cost V 0 bases and J 3 bases; bases outside gene matches: 4. Germline V CDR1 and CDR2: GEAIGNYY, EKD. This CDR3 contains 15 residues. TCRdb re-processed the reads using CATT. The repertoire consists of around 9,700 delta-chain clones, with around 21% occurring once and the leading ten covering approximately 4.7%. V usage is TRDV2 and J usage is TRDJ1; 9 bases are a match to TRDD3. This sequence originates from a child who was a newborn, infant or young child, either healthy, febrile or measles-vaccinated (not recorded which). Input material: blood. CDR3 residues: CACDTWGISSDKLIF. The CDR3 DNA reads TGTGCCTGTGACACCTGGGGGATATCATCCGATAAACTCATCTTT.